The entry below gives a single T cell receptor beta chain sequence along with its context. The source of the sample is a study of blood T cells in healthy people across ages. Trimming pared 6 bases from V and 1 base from J, leaving 14 bases between. The CDR3 spans 15 residues. CDR1 is SGDLS and CDR2 is YYNGEE in the germline V gene. It was with a sample-barcoded 5' primer and a J-beta primer mix that a second PCR of roughly 6 to 11 cycles was run. TCRdb redid the calling of the 5' RACE reads with MiXCR, one entry per CDR3 protein. The sample has fewer than 1.5 million distinct CDR3 sequences; around two fifths are singletons.

This TCR was sampled from a woman younger than 30 in good health. The chain uses TRBV9 and TRBJ2-1, with D unclear. Sequenced input: blood. The CDR3, as DNA: TGTGCCAGCACCCTAAACCCTGTTTCCTACAATGAGCAGTTCTTC. It codes for CASTLNPVSYNEQFF.